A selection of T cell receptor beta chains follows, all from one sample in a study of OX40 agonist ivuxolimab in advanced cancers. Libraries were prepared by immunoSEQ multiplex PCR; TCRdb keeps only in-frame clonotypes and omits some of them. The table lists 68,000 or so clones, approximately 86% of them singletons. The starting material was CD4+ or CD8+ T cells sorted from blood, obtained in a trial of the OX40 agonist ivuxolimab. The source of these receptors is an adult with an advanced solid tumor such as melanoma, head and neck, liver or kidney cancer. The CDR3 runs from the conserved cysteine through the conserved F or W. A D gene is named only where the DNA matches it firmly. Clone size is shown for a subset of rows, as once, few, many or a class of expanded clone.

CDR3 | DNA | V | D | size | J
CASSRGHQVTNEKLFF | TGTGCCAGCAGTCGGGGACATCAAGTCACTAATGAAAAACTGTTTTTT | TRBV14 | - | - | TRBJ1-4
CASARQANTGELFF | TGTGCTAGTGCAAGACAAGCGAACACCGGGGAGCTGTTTTTT | TRBV12-5 | - | - | TRBJ2-2
CASSIGQSTDTQYF | TGTGCCAGTAGTATAGGACAGAGCACAGATACGCAGTATTTT | TRBV19 | - | - | TRBJ2-3
CASSFIAGGTDTQYF | TGTGCCAGCAGCTTTATAGCGGGAGGCACAGATACGCAGTATTTT | TRBV7-3 | TRBD2 | - | TRBJ2-3
CAISAGQGTAYEQYF | TGTGCCATCAGTGCGGGACAGGGTACAGCCTACGAGCAGTACTTC | TRBV10-3 | TRBD1 | - | TRBJ2-7
CASSTRQGGRNIQYF | TGTGCCAGCAGTACCCGACAGGGGGGGAGAAACATTCAGTACTTC | TRBV2 | TRBD1 | - | TRBJ2-4
CASSQGQGGTEQYF | TGCGCCAGCAGCCAGGGACAGGGAGGCACTGAGCAGTACTTC | TRBV4-3 | TRBD1 | - | TRBJ2-7
CASSKGGGVTDTQYF | TGTGCCAGTAGTAAAGGGGGAGGAGTAACAGATACGCAGTATTTT | TRBV19 | - | - | TRBJ2-3
CASSWDRTNNEQFF | TGTGCCAGCAGCTGGGACAGAACTAACAATGAGCAGTTCTTC | TRBV5-4 | TRBD1 | - | TRBJ2-1
CASSLASAGGRNIQYF | TGTGCCAGCAGCTTAGCGTCAGCGGGGGGGCGAAACATTCAGTACTTC | TRBV7-2 | TRBD2 | - | TRBJ2-4
CAIKGGTDEKLFF | TGTGCCATCAAGGGCGGGACGGATGAAAAACTGTTTTTT | TRBV10-3 | - | once | TRBJ1-4
CASNRGGYTEAFF | TGCGCCAGCAACAGGGGCGGGTACACTGAAGCTTTCTTT | TRBV5-1 | TRBD1 | - | TRBJ1-1
CASSVTGTVVYEQYF | TGCGCCAGCAGCGTGACCGGGACAGTGGTCTACGAGCAGTACTTC | TRBV5-1 | TRBD1 | - | TRBJ2-7
CASRDRTGTQETQYF | TGTGCCAGCAGGGATCGGACAGGCACTCAAGAGACCCAGTACTTC | TRBV5-8 | TRBD1 | - | TRBJ2-5
CASSQRGGQLYSYEQYF | TGTGCCAGCAGCCAAAGGGGGGGACAGTTATACTCCTACGAGCAGTACTTC | TRBV5-4 | - | - | TRBJ2-7
CASRPTENTEAFF | TGTGCCAGCAGGCCAACGGAGAACACTGAAGCTTTCTTT | TRBV28 | - | - | TRBJ1-1
CATSRGREYGYTF | TGTGCCACCAGCAGAGGGAGGGAATATGGCTACACCTTC | TRBV15 | - | once | TRBJ1-2
CASSSGQLLTAPTNEKLFF | TGCGCCAGCAGCTCCGGACAGTTACTCACCGCCCCAACTAATGAAAAACTGTTTTTT | TRBV5-1 | - | few | TRBJ1-4